This is a list of T cell receptor beta chains from one sample in a study of T cells after yellow fever vaccination. TCRdb reanalysed the 5' RACE reads using MiXCR and keeps one entry per CDR3 protein. The repertoire holds about 340,000 distinct CDR3 sequences, with around 4.1% as singletons. Sequenced material: PBMCs, taken 5 days after the yellow fever booster vaccination. These receptors originate from a man aged 18 to 29 who received the YFV17D yellow fever vaccine. Each CDR3 is given with its conserved first and last residue. Fields, in order: V gene, clone size, D gene, J gene, CDR3 DNA, CDR3 protein. D genes are given only for firm matches. Expanded clones get a size class; other rows say once, few or many, or leave the size out.

TRBV4-1	-	TRBD1	TRBJ2-5	TGCGCCAGCAGCCAAGATCTGGGGGCAGGGGGAGAGACCCAGTACTTC	CASSQDLGAGGETQYF
TRBV4-3	many	-	TRBJ1-4	TGCGCCAGCAGCCCCCAGGGAAATGAAAAACTGTTTTTT	CASSPQGNEKLFF
TRBV30	few	TRBD2	TRBJ2-5	TGTGCCTGGAGTGTAGGGACTAGCGGGAATCAAGAGACCCAGTACTTC	CAWSVGTSGNQETQYF
TRBV7-2	-	-	TRBJ2-2	TGTGCCAGCAGCCCCGGGAGCGCCACCGGGGAGCTGTTTTTT	CASSPGSATGELFF
TRBV12-3/TRBV12-4	many	TRBD2	TRBJ2-5	TGTGCCAGCACATGGGGGGGGACCCAGTACTTC	CASTWGGTQYF
TRBV18	-	-	TRBJ2-5	TGTGCCAGCTCACCTTCGGTGTTTCAAGAGACCCAGTACTTC	CASSPSVFQETQYF
TRBV18	-	TRBD1	TRBJ1-5	TGTGCCAGCTCACCGGGACAGGGTCGAGGTCAGCCCCAGCATTTT	CASSPGQGRGQPQHF
TRBV19	-	-	TRBJ1-1	TGTGCCAGTAGTATAAGTAGGATGGGCAACACTGAAGCTTTCTTT	CASSISRMGNTEAFF
TRBV4-3	many	-	TRBJ2-1	TGCGCCAGCAGCCAAGTCGGCGCCTCCTACAATGAGCAGTTCTTC	CASSQVGASYNEQFF
TRBV12-3/TRBV12-4	few	-	TRBJ1-4	TGTGCCAGCCCCCTAAACCATGCAACTAATGAAAAACTGTTTTTT	CASPLNHATNEKLFF
TRBV29-1	many	TRBD2	TRBJ2-1	TGCAGCGTTGAGGCGGGACTAGCGGGGGGCTCCTACAATGAGCAGTTCTTC	CSVEAGLAGGSYNEQFF
TRBV5-1	many	TRBD1	TRBJ2-1	TGCGCCAGCAGCGCCGAGACAGGGTTCAATGAGCAGTTCTTC	CASSAETGFNEQFF
TRBV6-6	-	-	TRBJ1-6	TGTGCCAGCAGTACACAGGTCTCGGGTAATTCACCCCTCCACTTT	CASSTQVSGNSPLHF
TRBV5-1	many	TRBD1	TRBJ2-5	TGCGCCAGCAGCCCACTTGGGACAGTAAATCAAGAGACCCAGTACTTC	CASSPLGTVNQETQYF
TRBV7-2	many	-	TRBJ2-3	TGTGCCAGCGCCCCTGCGTACACAGATACGCAGTATTTT	CASAPAYTDTQYF
TRBV12-3/TRBV12-4	-	-	TRBJ1-3	TGTGCTGCCTCAGGGGACGGCACCTCTGGAAACACCATATATTTT	CAASGDGTSGNTIYF
TRBV6-5	-	TRBD1	TRBJ1-5	TGTGCCAGCAGGCGGACAGGGGGATCCTATAGCAATCAGCCCCAGCATTTT	CASRRTGGSYSNQPQHF
TRBV30	many	-	TRBJ2-1	TGTGCCTGGGCCACACAGGCGGGTAATGAGCAGTTCTTC	CAWATQAGNEQFF
TRBV19	many	-	TRBJ2-7	TGTGCCAGTAGTACAACGGGACTCCTCTCCTACGAGCAGTACTTC	CASSTTGLLSYEQYF
TRBV6-5	few	TRBD2	TRBJ2-1	TGTGCCAGCAGTCCCCGACTAGCGGGGTATGCTGCGGATGAGCAGTTCTTC	CASSPRLAGYAADEQFF
TRBV7-9	few	-	TRBJ2-5	TGTGCCAGCAGCCCAGGGTTAGCGACCCAGTACTTC	CASSPGLATQYF
TRBV6-2/TRBV6-3	-	TRBD2	TRBJ2-2	TGTGCCAGCAGTTACTCCTTGGGGGGGGACACCGGGGAGCTGTTTTTT	CASSYSLGGDTGELFF
TRBV7-9	-	TRBD2	TRBJ2-2	TGTGCCAGCAGCTTAGATCCAGCGGGACTCACCGGGGAGCTGTTTTTT	CASSLDPAGLTGELFF
TRBV15	-	TRBD1	TRBJ1-1	TGTGCCACCAGCAGAGATCTGACAGGGCGGACTGAAGCTTTCTTT	CATSRDLTGRTEAFF
TRBV6-6	many	-	TRBJ1-4	TGTGCCAGCAGTTACGGATCCTCTACCAATGAAAAACTGTTTTTT	CASSYGSSTNEKLFF
TRBV20-1	-	TRBD1	TRBJ1-2	TGCAGTGCTACACAGGGGGATGACTATGGCTACACCTTC	CSATQGDDYGYTF
TRBV11-2	-	TRBD2	TRBJ2-3	TGTGCCAGCAGTCCTAGCGGGGGGGCCCGGACAGATACGCAGTATTTT	CASSPSGGARTDTQYF
TRBV4-3	few	-	TRBJ2-7	TGCGCCAGCAGCCAAGAGGGGGGTTACGAGCAGTACTTC	CASSQEGGYEQYF